This entry lists 28 T cell receptor beta chains sequenced from one sample in a study of PD-L1 blockade in urothelial cancer. Assay used: immunoSEQ multiplex PCR; TCRdb lists only in-frame clones, some missing. This sample has about 130,000 clones, with approximately 84% found just once. The time point was: pretreatment peripheral blood. The input for sequencing was PBMCs, taken around atezolizumab (anti-PD-L1) treatment. All receptors come from a man over 45 with urothelial cancer.

The chain couples TRBV9 to TRBJ2-3; 9 nucleotides agree with TRBD1. The CDR3 has 16 amino acids. Germline trimming cut 2 bases from V and 4 bases from J; bases unmatched to any gene: 8. CDR1 and CDR2 (germline): SGDLS, YYNGEE. The CDR3 region is CASSVLQGANPDTQYF. The CDR3 DNA sequence: TGTGCCAGCAGCGTTCTACAGGGGGCTAACCCAGATACGCAGTATTTT.

The chain uses TRBV6-1 and TRBJ2-2; 11 positions match TRBD2. The CDR3 sequence is 19 residues long. V lost 0 bases and J lost 0; bases outside the gene matches: 6. Per the germline V gene, CDR1 is MNHNS and CDR2 is SASEGT. Written as DNA, the CDR3 is TGTGCCAGCAGTGAAGCCGCCGGGACTAGCGGAACGAACACCGGGGAGCTGTTTTTT. Its translation is CASSEAAGTSGTNTGELFF.

This chain connects TRBV7-3 to TRBJ2-3; D call uncertain. This CDR3 has 13 amino acids. V lost 5 bases and J 4 bases, leaving 10 bases between the germline ends. Germline CDR1 is SGHTA and CDR2 is FQGTGA. The CDR3 loop reads CASSPLSADTQYF. CDR3 coding DNA: TGTGCCAGCAGCCCCCTCAGTGCAGATACGCAGTATTTT.

This chain joins TRBV4-2 and TRBJ1-6; 10 positions agree with TRBD1. The germline V gene has CDR1 LGHNA and CDR2 YNFKEQ. This CDR3 has 16 residues. V gave up 0 bases and J gave up 14 bases; unmatched junction bases: 10. The CDR3 nucleotides are TGTGCCAGCAGCCAAGATCGGGGGGACAGGGGCGAATCCCTCCACTTT. Protein sequence: CASSQDRGDRGESLHF.

Relative to its sample, this clone is medium-sized (0.01 to 0.1%). The genes are TRBV28 and TRBJ2-7; D is perhaps TRBD2 (5 bases). The CDR3 sequence is 12 residues long. Trimming took 5 bases from V and 6 from J, leaving 11 bases between them. Germline lookup yields CDR1 MDHEN and CDR2 SYDVKM. CDR3 bases: TGTGCCAGCAGTAACCTAGCTGTCGAGCAGTACTTC. It yields the protein CASSNLAVEQYF.

The chain couples TRBV10-2 to TRBJ2-5, with D tentatively TRBD2 (5 bases). V lost 7 bases, J lost 4 bases, and 16 bases lay in between. CDR3 size: 14 residues. CDR1 is WSHSY, CDR2 SAAADI, per germline. The CDR3 coding sequence is TGCGCCAGCACCCGAGCGTTGGCGGGAGAGACCCAGTACTTC. Translated, it gives CASTRALAGETQYF.

The genes are TRBV5-1 and TRBJ2-2; TRBD2 matches 14 bases. Trimming at V came to 0 bases and at J to 7 bases, leaving 8 bases not matched to a gene. This CDR3 region has 18 residues. Per the germline V gene, CDR1 is SGHRS and CDR2 is YFSETQ. CDR3 DNA sequence: TGCGCCAGCAGCTTGGACCCGGGACTAGCGGGAGTGAACGGGGAGCTGTTTTTT. Translating gives CASSLDPGLAGVNGELFF. The complete variable domain, with remaining parts taken from reference TRBV5-1 and TRBJ2-2, reads KAGVTQTPRYLIKTRGQQVTLSCSPISGHRSVSWYQQTPGQGLQFLFEYFSETQRNKGNFPGRFSGRQFSNSRSEMNVSTLELGDSALYLCASSLDPGLAGVNGELFFGEGSRLTVL.

This rearrangement joins TRBV11-3 to TRBJ2-2; weak D call: TRBD2 (6 bases). CDR1 and CDR2 from the germline V gene are SGHNT and YENEEA. This CDR3 spans 12 amino acids. V was pared by 3 bases and J by 7 bases, with 6 bases between. The CDR3 bases are TGTGCCAGCAGCTTGCGGGGCGGGGAGCTGTTTTTT. Translation: CASSLRGGELFF.

This rearrangement joins TRBV30 to TRBJ2-7; 8 bases match TRBD2. Unmatched junction bases numbered 2, after V lost 1 base and J lost 0 bases. The CDR3 is 14 residues long. Germline V gene lookup returns CDR1 GTSNPN and CDR2 SVGIG (reference sequence). The CDR3 nucleotides read TGTGCCTGGAGTGACGGGGGGGCCTCCTACGAGCAGTACTTC. Its protein is CAWSDGGASYEQYF.

The J gene is TRBJ1-4, the V gene TRBV7-9, with D unresolved. This CDR3 has 13 residues. V was cut by 2 bases and J by 13 bases, with 14 bases left in between. Germline V lookup: CDR1 SEHNR, CDR2 FQNEAQ (reference sequence). The CDR3 coding sequence is TGTGCCAGCAGCTTATCCCCCGAGGGTAGACTGTTTTTT. It codes for CASSLSPEGRLFF.

The chain carries TRBV19 and TRBJ1-1; D ambiguous. V shed 9 bases and J shed 0 bases, with 11 bases lying between them. The CDR3 length is 13 residues. CDR1 and CDR2 from the germline V gene are LNHDA and SQIVND (reference sequence). The CDR3 sequence: CASHRSMNTEAFF. The CDR3 nucleotides are TGTGCCAGCCATAGATCCATGAACACTGAAGCTTTCTTT.

This clone has just one count. The rearrangement joins TRBV6-6 to TRBJ2-1; TRBD1 agrees at 9 bases. Germline CDR1 MNHNY, CDR2 SVGAGI (reference sequence). This CDR3 is 16 amino acids long. J was trimmed by 2 bases and V by 2 bases; bases with no gene match: 4. The CDR3, as DNA: TGTGCCAGCAGTTACACGGGACAGGGAACCTACAATGAGCAGTTCTTC. Protein product: CASSYTGQGTYNEQFF.

The J gene is TRBJ2-2, the V gene TRBV6-5, with TRBD2 as a possible D gene (5 bases). The CDR3 totals 15 residues. CDR1 and CDR2 (germline): MNHEY, SVGAGI. The ends were cut back, 2 bases at V and 6 bases at J, with 13 bases in the middle. In DNA form, the CDR3 reads TGTGCCAGCAGTTACGCTTGGTCCGGGGCCGGGGAGCTGTTTTTT. It yields the protein CASSYAWSGAGELFF.

V and J are TRBV5-4 and TRBJ2-1; D is ambiguous. The CDR3 consists of 14 residues. Germline V gives CDR1 SGHNT, CDR2 YYREEE (reference sequence). V was shortened by 3 bases and J by 5 bases, with 12 bases between the two germline ends. The CDR3 reads CASSSQTRDNEQFF. The DNA of the CDR3 is TGTGCCAGCAGCTCACAAACCCGGGACAATGAGCAGTTCTTC.

The chain uses TRBV7-9 and TRBJ2-2, with 7 bases aligning to TRBD2. V dropped 4 bases and J dropped 3; count of bases not matched to a gene: 5. Germline CDR1 and CDR2: SEHNR and FQNEAQ (reference sequence). This CDR3 comprises 15 residues. CDR3 loop: CASSSSGGDTGELFF. CDR3 DNA: TGTGCCAGCAGCTCTAGCGGAGGCGACACCGGGGAGCTGTTTTTT. The whole variable domain, filled in from reference TRBV7-9 and TRBJ2-2, reads DTGVSQNPRHKITKRGQNVTFRCDPISEHNRLYWYRQTLGQGPEFLTYFQNEAQLEKSRLLSDRFSAERPKGSFSTLEIQRTEQGDSAMYLCASSSSGGDTGELFFGEGSRLTVL.

The rearrangement uses TRBV7-2 and TRBJ2-3; 14 positions agree with TRBD2. The CDR3 has 19 amino acids. J lost 1 base, V lost 2 bases, and 8 bases had no gene match. Germline V gives CDR1 SGHTA, CDR2 FQGNSA. The DNA for the CDR3 is TGTGCCAGCAGCTTACTGGGACTAGCGGGAGAGGGCCGCACAGATACGCAGTATTTT. Its protein product is CASSLLGLAGEGRTDTQYF.

This rearrangement joins TRBV28 to TRBJ2-2; 9 bases fit TRBD1. V was pared by 3 bases and J by 6 bases, with 5 bases of the junction left unmatched. The CDR3 has 15 residues. Germline CDR1 is MDHEN and CDR2 is SYDVKM. The CDR3 here is CASSLDRGVPGELFF. The CDR3 region has the DNA TGTGCCAGCAGTTTGGACAGGGGAGTCCCCGGGGAGCTGTTTTTT.

In this sample, this clone turned up a few times. The V call is TRBV4-2, the J call TRBJ1-6; D not certain. There are 14 residues in the CDR3. Trimming shortened V by 3 bases and J by 14 bases, and 17 bases separated the two germline ends. The germline CDR1 and CDR2 sequences are LGHNA and YNFKEQ. CDR3 nucleotides: TGTGCCAGCAGCCAGGAGGGAATCCACCAGGCCCTCCACTTT. This translates into CASSQEGIHQALHF.

This rearrangement joins TRBV6-5 to TRBJ2-7; tentatively, D is TRBD2 (5 bases). V shed 6 bases and J shed 3 bases, with 15 bases lying between them. Germline V gives CDR1 MNHEY, CDR2 SVGAGI. CDR3 length equals 14 residues. DNA of the CDR3: TGTGCCAGCAGCCGTTCCTCTGGGAGCTACGAGCAGTACTTC. Translated: CASSRSSGSYEQYF.

V and J are TRBV18 and TRBJ2-1, with TRBD1 identical over 8 bases. CDR1 and CDR2 from the germline V gene are KGHSH and LQKENI. V was clipped by 3 bases and J by 8 bases; unmatched bases: 3. The length of the CDR3 is 13 residues. DNA for the CDR3: TGTGCCAGCTCACCCCTGACAGGGGATGAGCAGTTCTTC. Translation gives CASSPLTGDEQFF. The variable domain in full, with the rest retrieved from reference TRBV18 and TRBJ2-1, is NAGVMQNPRHLVRRRGQEARLRCSPMKGHSHVYWYRQLPEEGLKFMVYLQKENIIDESGMPKERFSAEFPKEGPSILRIQQVVRGDSAAYFCASSPLTGDEQFFGPGTRLTVL.

With regard to this clone: An end of the junction does not agree with germline; a read error may underlie this. The chain recombines TRBV7-7 with TRBJ2-1; no clear D. The CDR3 runs to 13 residues. Germline V lookup: CDR1 SSHAT, CDR2 FNYEAQ (reference sequence). The chain's CDR3 is CASSLERLHEQFF. CDR3 nucleotides: TGTGCTAGCAGCTTAGAGCGACTCCATGAGCAGTTCTTC.

In its sample, this clone was seen once. The chain recombines TRBV28 with TRBJ2-5; 7 bases are shared with TRBD2. V was pared by 6 bases and J by 6 bases, with 10 bases of the junction left unmatched. CDR1 and CDR2 from the germline V gene are MDHEN and SYDVKM. This CDR3 region has 14 residues. CDR3 residues: CASSRTSVWKTQYF. CDR3 bases: TGTGCCAGCAGCCGAACTAGCGTTTGGAAGACCCAGTACTTC.

The CDR3 loop is CASRFPGQPRIYGYTF. In DNA form, the CDR3 reads TGTGCAAGTCGCTTTCCGGGACAACCCCGAATTTATGGCTACACCTTC. J is TRBJ1-2 and V is TRBV12-2; the table assigns TRBD1, which was not confirmed against the DNA. TRBV12-2 is labeled a pseudogene. The CDR3 consists of 16 residues.

The chain has TRBV4-1 and TRBJ2-3, with TRBD2 identical over 14 bases. The CDR3 is made up of 19 amino acids. With 6 bases clipped from V and 0 bases from J, the junction kept 11 bases outside the gene matches. Germline CDR1 and CDR2: MGHRA and YSYEKL. CDR3 in DNA: TGCGCCAGCAGTAGAGAATCCGGGACTAGCGGGAGCAGCACAGATACGCAGTATTTT. Amino acids: CASSRESGTSGSSTDTQYF.

The chain employs TRBV27 and TRBJ2-7; D possibly corresponds to TRBD2 (5 bases). Germline V gene lookup returns CDR1 MNHEY and CDR2 SMNVEV (reference sequence). Trimming removed 5 bases at V and 3 bases at J, with 11 bases between. This CDR3 is 13 amino acids long. The DNA of the CDR3 is TGTGCCAGCAGTCCGAGGGTATTCTACGAGCAGTACTTC. This sequence encodes CASSPRVFYEQYF.

The gene calls are TRBV5-4 and TRBJ2-7, with 7 bases aligning to TRBD1. The CDR3 is made up of 17 amino acids. With 3 bases clipped from V and 9 bases from J, the junction kept 21 bases outside the gene matches. Germline CDR1 is SGHNT and CDR2 is YYREEE (reference sequence). CDR3 sequence reads: CASSSGQPSSSPHGQYF. As DNA, the CDR3 is TGTGCCAGCAGCTCGGGACAGCCGTCGAGTTCCCCCCACGGGCAGTACTTC.

The genes are TRBV18 and TRBJ2-2; D unclear. The CDR3 extends over 14 amino acids. The V end was cut by 3 bases, the J end by 2 bases, with 7 bases between. The germline V gene has CDR1 KGHSH and CDR2 LQKENI. CDR3 nucleotides: TGTGCCAGCTCACCGACTCCTAACACCGGGGAGCTGTTTTTT. Translated, it gives CASSPTPNTGELFF.

The rearrangement uses TRBV11-2 and TRBJ2-7; 7 nucleotides line up with TRBD1. Trimming took 6 bases from V and 6 from J; bases not matched to a gene: 17. This CDR3 is 16 amino acids long. Germline CDR1 reads SGHAT; CDR2 reads FQNNGV. CDR3: CASSTPERTGPLEQYF. DNA of the CDR3: TGTGCCAGCAGTACCCCCGAGAGGACAGGACCCCTCGAGCAGTACTTC.